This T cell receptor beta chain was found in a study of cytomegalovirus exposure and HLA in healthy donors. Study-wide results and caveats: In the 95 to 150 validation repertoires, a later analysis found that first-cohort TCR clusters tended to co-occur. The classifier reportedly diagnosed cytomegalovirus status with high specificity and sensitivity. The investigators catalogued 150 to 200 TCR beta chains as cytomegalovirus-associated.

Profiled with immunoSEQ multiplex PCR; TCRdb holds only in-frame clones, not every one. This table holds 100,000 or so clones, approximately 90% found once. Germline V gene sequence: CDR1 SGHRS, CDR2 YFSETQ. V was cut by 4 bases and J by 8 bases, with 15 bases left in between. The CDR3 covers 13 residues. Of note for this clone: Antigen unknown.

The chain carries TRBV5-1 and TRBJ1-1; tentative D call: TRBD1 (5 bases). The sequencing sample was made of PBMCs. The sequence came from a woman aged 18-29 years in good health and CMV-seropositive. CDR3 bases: TGCGCCAGCAGCATAGACAGCTTTGCGGAAGCTTTCTTT. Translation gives CASSIDSFAEAFF.